This T cell receptor (beta chain) was retrieved from a study of chemoradiotherapy in HPV16-positive cancers. Sequenced by immunoSEQ multiplex PCR; TCRdb stores in-frame clones only, minus some. The sample includes roughly 2,500 clones, 75% to 85% of them seen just once. The V gene's germline CDR1 is SGHDN and CDR2 FVKESK. V lost 0 bases, J lost 10 bases, and 13 bases lay in between. This CDR3 has 14 amino acids. This clone showed up just once. This clonotype originated in a human donor with HPV-associated anogenital cancer. Sequenced here: tumor tissue, sampled from a patient who underwent chemoradiotherapy. V gene TRBV14 combines with J gene TRBJ2-1; no clear D gene. CDR3 sequence reads: CASSQDSPLGEQFF. The CDR3 DNA sequence: TGTGCCAGCAGCCAAGATTCCCCCCTGGGGGAGCAGTTCTTC.